This record concerns one T cell receptor (beta chain) sequence. Its antigen is unknown. CDR1 and CDR2 (germline): LGHNA, YSLEER. This CDR3 comprises 15 residues. V lost 3 bases to trimming and J lost 4 bases; unmatched junction nucleotides: 6. TCRdb analysed the reads with MiXCR anew, one entry per CDR3 protein. The data contain more than 300,000 distinct CDR3 sequences, about 35% of them singletons. The source of the sample is a study of T cell repertoires in cytomegalovirus infection. At the level of the study: HLA-B-restricted CMV epitopes that are well studied were used alongside recently identified HLA-C-restricted ones. Signatures in public TCR beta sequences pointed to both CMV infection and matching HLA type.

Notes on the study in general: The ex vivo response showed dominance by HLA-C-restricted CMV-specific TCR beta clonotypes. Summed frequency of public TCR beta families distinguished CMV carriers with the relevant HLA.

The sequence came from a human donor in good health (CMV status not recorded). Some clones in this sample may be carry-over from other donors' samples. The chain links TRBV4-3 to TRBJ1-2, with TRBD1 matching over 9 bases. This sample comprised cultured PBMCs, obtained from culture after CMV antigen stimulation. The CDR3 DNA sequence: TGCGCCAGCAGCCATCCGGGACAGGGAGTCTATGGCTACACCTTC. Translation gives CASSHPGQGVYGYTF.